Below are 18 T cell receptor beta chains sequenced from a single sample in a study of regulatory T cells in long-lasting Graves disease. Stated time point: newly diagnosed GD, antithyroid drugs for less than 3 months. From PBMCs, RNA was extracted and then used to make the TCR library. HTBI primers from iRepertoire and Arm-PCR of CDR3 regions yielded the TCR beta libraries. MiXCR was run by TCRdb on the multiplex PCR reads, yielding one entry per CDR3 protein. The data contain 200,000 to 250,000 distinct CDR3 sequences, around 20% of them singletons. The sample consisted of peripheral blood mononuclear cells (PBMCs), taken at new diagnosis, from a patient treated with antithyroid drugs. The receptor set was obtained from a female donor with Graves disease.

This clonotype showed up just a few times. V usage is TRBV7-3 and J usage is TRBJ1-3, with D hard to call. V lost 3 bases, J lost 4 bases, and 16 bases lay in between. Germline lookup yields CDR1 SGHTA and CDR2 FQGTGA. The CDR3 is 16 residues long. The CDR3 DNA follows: TGTGCCAGCAGCTTTGGGCCCTCCGAGGCAGGAAACACCATATATTTT. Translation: CASSFGPSEAGNTIYF. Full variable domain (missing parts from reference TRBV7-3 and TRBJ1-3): GAGVSQTPSNKVTEKGKYVELRCDPISGHTALYWYRQSLGQGPEFLIYFQGTGAADDSGLPNDRFFAVRPEGSVSTLKIQRTERGDSAVYLCASSFGPSEAGNTIYFGEGSWLTVV.

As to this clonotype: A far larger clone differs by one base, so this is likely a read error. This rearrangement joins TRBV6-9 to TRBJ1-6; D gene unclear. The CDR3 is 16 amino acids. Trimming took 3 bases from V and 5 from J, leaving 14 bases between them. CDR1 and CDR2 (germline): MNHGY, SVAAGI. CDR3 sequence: CASSYQIWPDNSPLHF. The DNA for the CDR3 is TGTGCCAGCAGTTACCAGATCTGGCCTGATAATTCACCCCTCCACTTT.

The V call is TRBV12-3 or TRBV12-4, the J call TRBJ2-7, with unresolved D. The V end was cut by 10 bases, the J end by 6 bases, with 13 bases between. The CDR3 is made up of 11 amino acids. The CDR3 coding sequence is TGTGCCACCCCCGTCCAGATCGAGCAGTACTTC. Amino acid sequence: CATPVQIEQYF.

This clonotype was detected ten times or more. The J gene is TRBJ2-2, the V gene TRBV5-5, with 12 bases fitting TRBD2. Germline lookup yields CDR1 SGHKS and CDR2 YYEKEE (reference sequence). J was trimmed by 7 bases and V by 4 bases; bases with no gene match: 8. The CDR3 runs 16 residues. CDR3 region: CASSPIGTSGFGELFF. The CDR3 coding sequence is TGTGCCAGCAGCCCAATTGGGACTAGCGGGTTCGGGGAGCTGTTTTTT.

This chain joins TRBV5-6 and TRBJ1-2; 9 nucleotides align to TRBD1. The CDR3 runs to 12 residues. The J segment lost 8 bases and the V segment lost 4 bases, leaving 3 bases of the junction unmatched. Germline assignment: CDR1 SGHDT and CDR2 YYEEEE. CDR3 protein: CASSGTGFGYTF. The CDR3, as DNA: TGTGCCAGCAGCGGGACAGGGTTCGGCTACACCTTC. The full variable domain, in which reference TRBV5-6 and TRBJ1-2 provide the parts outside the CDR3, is DAGVTQSPTHLIKTRGQQVTLRCSPKSGHDTVSWYQQALGQGPQFIFQYYEEEERQRGNFPDRFSGHQFPNYSSELNVNALLLGDSALYLCASSGTGFGYTFGSGTRLTVV.

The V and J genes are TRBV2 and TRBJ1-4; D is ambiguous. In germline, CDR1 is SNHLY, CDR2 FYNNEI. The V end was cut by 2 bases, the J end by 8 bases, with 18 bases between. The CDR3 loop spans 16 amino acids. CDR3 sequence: CASSERALRGGEKLFF. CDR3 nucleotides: TGTGCCAGCAGTGAAAGGGCCCTTCGAGGAGGCGAAAAACTGTTTTTT.

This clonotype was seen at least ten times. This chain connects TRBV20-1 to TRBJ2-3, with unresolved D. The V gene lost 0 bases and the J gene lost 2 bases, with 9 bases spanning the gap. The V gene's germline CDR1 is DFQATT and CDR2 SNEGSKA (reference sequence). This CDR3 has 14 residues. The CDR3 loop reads CSARDRTFTDTQYF. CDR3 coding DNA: TGCAGTGCTAGAGACCGGACCTTCACAGATACGCAGTATTTT.

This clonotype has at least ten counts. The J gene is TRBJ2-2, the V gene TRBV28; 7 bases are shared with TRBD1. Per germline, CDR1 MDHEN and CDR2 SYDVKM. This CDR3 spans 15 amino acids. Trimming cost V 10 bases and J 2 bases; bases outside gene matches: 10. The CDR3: CANSPGTVNTGELFF. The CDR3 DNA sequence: TGTGCCAACAGCCCCGGGACAGTTAACACCGGGGAGCTGTTTTTT.

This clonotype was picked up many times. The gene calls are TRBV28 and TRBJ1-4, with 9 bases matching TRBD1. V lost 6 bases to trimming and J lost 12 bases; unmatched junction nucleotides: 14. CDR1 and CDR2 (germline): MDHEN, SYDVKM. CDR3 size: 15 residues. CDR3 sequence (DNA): TGTGCCAGCAGCCCGCTCGGGACAGGGAATTTGGAACTGTTTTTT. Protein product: CASSPLGTGNLELFF. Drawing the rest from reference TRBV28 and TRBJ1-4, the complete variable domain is DVKVTQSSRYLVKRTGEKVFLECVQDMDHENMFWYRQDPGLGLRLIYFSYDVKMKEKGDIPEGYSVSREKKERFSLILESASTNQTSMYLCASSPLGTGNLELFFGSGTQLSVL.

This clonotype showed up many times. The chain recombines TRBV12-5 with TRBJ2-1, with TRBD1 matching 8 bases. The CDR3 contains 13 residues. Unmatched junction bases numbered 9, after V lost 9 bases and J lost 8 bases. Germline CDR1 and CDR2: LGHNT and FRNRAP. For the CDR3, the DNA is TGTGCTAGCGCCGGGACAGGTTTTCATGAGCAGTTCTTC. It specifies CASAGTGFHEQFF.

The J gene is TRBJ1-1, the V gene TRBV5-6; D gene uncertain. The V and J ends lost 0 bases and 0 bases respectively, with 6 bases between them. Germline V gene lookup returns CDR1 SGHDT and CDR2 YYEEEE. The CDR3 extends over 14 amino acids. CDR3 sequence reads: CASSLEKMNTEAFF. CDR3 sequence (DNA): TGTGCCAGCAGCTTGGAAAAGATGAACACTGAAGCTTTCTTT.

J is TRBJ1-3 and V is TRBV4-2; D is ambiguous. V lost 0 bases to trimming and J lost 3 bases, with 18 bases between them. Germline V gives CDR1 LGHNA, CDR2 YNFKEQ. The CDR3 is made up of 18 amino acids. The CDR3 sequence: CASSQDNPKGANGNTIYF. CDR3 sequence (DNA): TGTGCCAGCAGCCAAGATAACCCTAAGGGTGCTAATGGAAACACCATATATTTT.

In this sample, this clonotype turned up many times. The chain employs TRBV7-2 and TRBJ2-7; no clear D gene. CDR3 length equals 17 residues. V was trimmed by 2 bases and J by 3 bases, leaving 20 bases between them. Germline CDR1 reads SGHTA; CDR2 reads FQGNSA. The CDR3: CASSLTASLSWNYEQYF. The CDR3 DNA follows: TGTGCCAGCAGCTTAACGGCAAGTTTGAGTTGGAACTACGAGCAGTACTTC. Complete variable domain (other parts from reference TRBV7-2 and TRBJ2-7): GAGVSQSPSNKVTEKGKDVELRCDPISGHTALYWYRQSLGQGLEFLIYFQGNSAPDKSGLPSDRFSAERTGGSVSTLTIQRTQQEDSAVYLCASSLTASLSWNYEQYFGPGTRLTVT.

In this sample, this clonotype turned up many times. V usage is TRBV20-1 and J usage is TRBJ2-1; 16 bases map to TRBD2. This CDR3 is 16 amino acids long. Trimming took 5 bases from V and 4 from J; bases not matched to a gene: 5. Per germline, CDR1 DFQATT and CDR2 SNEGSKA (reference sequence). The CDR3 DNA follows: TGCAGTGCTCTGGGACTAGCGGGGGGGATATACAATGAGCAGTTCTTC. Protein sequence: CSALGLAGGIYNEQFF.

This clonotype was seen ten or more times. CDR3: CASRETGAGTDTQYF. CDR3 DNA sequence: TGTGCCAGCAGGGAGACAGGGGCCGGCACAGATACGCAGTATTTT. The chain has TRBV2 and TRBJ2-3; 8 bases are a match to TRBD1. Trimming removed 6 bases from V and 1 base from J; junction bases left unmatched: 6. The germline V gene encodes CDR1 SNHLY and CDR2 FYNNEI. The CDR3 is made up of 15 amino acids.

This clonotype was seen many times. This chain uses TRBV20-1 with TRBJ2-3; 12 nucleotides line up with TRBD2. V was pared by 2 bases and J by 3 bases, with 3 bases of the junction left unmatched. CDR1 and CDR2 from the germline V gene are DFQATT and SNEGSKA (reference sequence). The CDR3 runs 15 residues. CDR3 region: CSARRLAGETDTQYF. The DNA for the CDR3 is TGCAGTGCTAGACGACTAGCGGGAGAAACAGATACGCAGTATTTT.

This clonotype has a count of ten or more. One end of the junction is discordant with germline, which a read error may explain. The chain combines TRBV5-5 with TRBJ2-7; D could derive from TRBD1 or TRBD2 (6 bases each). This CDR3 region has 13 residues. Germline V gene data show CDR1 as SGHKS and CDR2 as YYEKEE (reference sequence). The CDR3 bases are TGCGCCAGCAGCTTGTGGGGGGCGCGGGAGCAGTACTTC. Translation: CASSLWGAREQYF.

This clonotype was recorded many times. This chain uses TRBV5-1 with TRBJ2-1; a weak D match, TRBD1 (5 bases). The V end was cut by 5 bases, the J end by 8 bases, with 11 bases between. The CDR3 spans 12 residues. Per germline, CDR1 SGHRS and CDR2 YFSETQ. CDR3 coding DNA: TGCGCCAGCAGGCCCCAGGGTCATGAGCAGTTCTTC. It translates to CASRPQGHEQFF. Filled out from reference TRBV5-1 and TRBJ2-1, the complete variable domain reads KAGVTQTPRYLIKTRGQQVTLSCSPISGHRSVSWYQQTPGQGLQFLFEYFSETQRNKGNFPGRFSGRQFSNSRSEMNVSTLELGDSALYLCASRPQGHEQFFGPGTRLTVL.